Sequencing of this T cell receptor beta chain was carried out in a study of T cells in Graves' hyperthyroidism and ophthalmopathy. Findings of the study overall: Most clonotypes expanded in the thyroid (above 0.001) were also present in blood.

The diagnoses drew upon clinical symptoms, serum thyroxine and TRAb, thyroid ultrasound and orbital computed tomography. The sample, blood from the first hyperthyroidism diagnosis, precedes any ophthalmopathy symptoms. RNA transcripts gave rise to amplified TCR beta CDR3 regions. The study used the HTBI primer set for a first-round RT-PCR of the TCR CDR3. In TCRdb, the multiplex PCR reads were re-called with MiXCR into one record per CDR3 protein. The table lists about 770,000 distinct CDR3 sequences, roughly 20% of them singletons, with roughly 17% in the top ten. Trimming took 6 bases from V and 9 from J, leaving 6 bases between them. The CDR3 has 11 residues. CDR1 and CDR2 from the germline V gene are ENHRY and SYGVKD. In regard to this clonotype: Its antigen remains unknown.

This chain joins TRBV10-3 and TRBJ1-6; no firm D call. The sequenced sample consisted of blood. The origin of this receptor is a woman between 50 and 59 years old with Graves' hyperthyroidism that later progressed to Graves' ophthalmopathy. The CDR3 DNA reads as TGTGCCATCAGCAGCAGTTCACCCCTCCACTTT. Protein: CAISSSSPLHF.